This T cell receptor beta chain was retrieved from a study of beta chain features in type 1 diabetes. Study-level background: Across every sample, around 98 million sorted cells were examined in total.

This CDR3 has 14 residues. Germline V gene sequence: CDR1 SNHLY, CDR2 FYNNEI. The V gene lost 7 bases and the J gene lost 3 bases, with 16 bases spanning the gap. Sequencing targeted expressed TCRB transcripts, as all isolated RNA had been reverse transcribed. The method was immunoSEQ multiplex PCR; TCRdb's version includes in-frame clones alone and lacks a portion of them. This sample has about 650,000 clones, with 9.5% to 15% found just once. Findings and limits, study-wide: There was a moderate but significant shortening of TCRB CDR3s in all four CD4+ subsets of Type 1 diabetes patients.

This clone was detected a few times. What it binds is unknown. The sample taken for sequencing was naive CD4+ T cells from blood. The chain uses TRBV2 and TRBJ2-7, with D perhaps assigned TRBD1 or TRBD2 (6 bases each). The TCR originated in a man aged 30 to 39 with type 1 diabetes. This CDR3 is CASKGGGYYYEQYF. CDR3 bases: TGTGCCAGCAAGGGGGGCGGTTACTACTACGAGCAGTACTTC.